This TCR beta chain was observed in a study of blood T cells in healthy people across ages. The second PCR ran roughly 6 to 11 cycles with a sample-barcoded 5' primer and J-beta primers. Paired-end reads containing CDR3 totaled no fewer than 3 million for each sample. Each CDR3 protein is one row after TCRdb ran MiXCR on the 5' RACE reads. The table includes about 730,000 distinct CDR3 sequences, about 40% detected once. Germline-derived CDR1 and CDR2 are MGHDK and SYGVNS. This CDR3 has 13 amino acids. Trimming removed 2 bases at V and 5 bases at J, with 6 bases between. V and J are TRBV25-1 and TRBJ2-2; D remains unclear. This clonotype was obtained from a woman aged 55-69 years in good health. The source material was blood. CDR3 nucleotides: TGTGCCAGCAGTGAAGGATTTACCGGGGAGCTGTTTTTT. This encodes CASSEGFTGELFF.